A selection of T cell receptor beta chains follows, all from one sample in a study of T-cell reconstitution after alpha-beta-depleted transplantation in children. One entry per CDR3 protein, called by TCRdb with MiXCR from the PCR reads. The sample includes around 76,000 distinct CDR3 sequences, about a sixth seen only once; the top ten take roughly half. Source: PBMCs, mostly from graft donor cells, taken 360 days after TCRalphabeta/CD19-depleted stem cell transplant. The receptors derive from a male patient under 10 years old who had a stem cell transplant for acute lymphoblastic leukemia, so the T cells may come from the graft donor. Both conserved end residues are part of each CDR3. Fields, in order: clone size, CDR3 length, J gene, V gene, D gene, CDR3 DNA, CDR3 protein. The D gene is left open where the match is weak. Only part of the rows carry a size: once, few, many, or a class if the clone is expanded.

few | 14 | TRBJ1-1 | TRBV7-2 | . | TGTGCCAGCAGCTTAAGGCTGAAGAACACTGAAGCTTTCTTT | CASSLRLKNTEAFF
. | 17 | TRBJ2-3 | TRBV4-1 | . | TGCGCCAGCAGCCAAGGGCCGGCCAGGCCGAGCACAGATACGCAGTATTTT | CASSQGPARPSTDTQYF
few | 16 | TRBJ1-3 | TRBV11-3 | . | TGTGCCAGCAGCTTAACCTCGACCAGTCCTGGAAACACCATATATTTT | CASSLTSTSPGNTIYF
few | 15 | TRBJ2-5 | TRBV6-1 | TRBD2 | TGTGCCAGCAGCCGGGACTACCCGGGGCCAGAGACCCAGTACTTC | CASSRDYPGPETQYF
. | 15 | TRBJ1-1 | TRBV6-5 | TRBD1 | TGTGCCAGCAGTTACAAAGGGACAGGGTCCACTGAAGCTTTCTTT | CASSYKGTGSTEAFF
few | 16 | TRBJ2-2 | TRBV19 | . | TGTGCCAGTAGTACCGGGGCTAGTTGGTTCACCGGGGAGCTGTTTTTT | CASSTGASWFTGELFF
. | 14 | TRBJ2-7 | TRBV5-1 | TRBD1 | TGCGCCAGCAGCAGGGACAGGGGTGCTTACGAGCAGTACTTC | CASSRDRGAYEQYF
many | 15 | TRBJ2-1 | TRBV24-1 | TRBD1 | TGTGCCACCAGTGACACGACAGGGTTGGACCATGAGCAGTTCTTC | CATSDTTGLDHEQFF
. | 13 | TRBJ1-1 | TRBV12-3/TRBV12-4 | . | TGTGCCAGCAGTTTTGGGGGGCGAGTTGAAGCTTTCTTT | CASSFGGRVEAFF
few | 20 | TRBJ2-1 | TRBV10-3 | TRBD2 | TGTGCCATCATGGCCTCACCGGGAACATCGGGAGGAAGCTCCTACAATGAGCAGTTCTTC | CAIMASPGTSGGSSYNEQFF
few | 15 | TRBJ1-1 | TRBV11-2 | . | TGTGCCAGCAGCTGGAGGACAGTACCAAACACTGAAGCTTTCTTT | CASSWRTVPNTEAFF
many | 14 | TRBJ1-5 | TRBV7-9 | TRBD1 | TGTGCCAGCAGCTTAGGACAGGGTTATCAGCCCCAGCATTTT | CASSLGQGYQPQHF
many | 15 | TRBJ2-5 | TRBV5-1 | TRBD1 | TGCGCCAGCAGCTTGGAACAGGGGATACAAGAGACCCAGTACTTC | CASSLEQGIQETQYF
. | 14 | TRBJ2-7 | TRBV7-8 | . | TGTGCCAGCAGCTTAGCGTCAGGGTCCTACGAGCAGTACTTC | CASSLASGSYEQYF
few | 16 | TRBJ1-5 | TRBV3-1 | . | TGTGCCAGCAGCCAAGCCGGCGCTGGATCCAATCAGCCCCAGCATTTT | CASSQAGAGSNQPQHF
few | 14 | TRBJ2-3 | TRBV6-5 | . | TGTGCCAGCAGTTACTTCAGGGACACAGATACGCAGTATTTT | CASSYFRDTDTQYF